This TCR beta chain came from a study of blood T cell repertoires in COVID-19. Study-level background: Whether acute or convalescent, the COVID-19 samples came from the United States, Italy and Spain.

The table came from immunoSEQ multiplex PCR; TCRdb's copy has only in-frame clones and leaves some out. This table has about 200,000 clones, more than 80% appearing once. The CDR3 is made up of 15 amino acids. With V trimmed by 4 bases and J by 12 bases, 10 bases remained unmatched. From germline, CDR1 is SGHTA and CDR2 FQGNSA. A single count supports this clone. The receptor was isolated from a woman under 30 who had recovered from COVID-19. The rearrangement links TRBV7-2 to TRBJ2-1; 12 bases align to TRBD2. Sequenced: PBMCs or T cells enriched from blood (not recorded which). The CDR3 DNA follows: TGTGCCAGCAGCTCTTTACTAGCGGGGGGACCTCCGCAGTTCTTC. Amino acids: CASSSLLAGGPPQFF.